This is a list of T cell receptor beta chains from one sample in a study of blood T cell repertoires in COVID-19. Profiled with immunoSEQ multiplex PCR; TCRdb holds only in-frame clones, not every one. The sample lists about 170,000 clones, around 87% occurring once. Sequenced sample: peripheral blood. The source of these receptors is a man aged 55 to 69 with COVID-19, enrolled during active disease. Each CDR3 is given with its conserved first and last residue.

v_gene	j_gene	CDR3aa
TRBV6-2/TRBV6-3	TRBJ1-5	CASSPRGRGSNQPQHF
TRBV19	TRBJ1-5	CASRGGGAPSNQPQHF
TRBV18	TRBJ1-2	CASSPERGNYGYTF
TRBV11-3	TRBJ2-7	CASSLALDRLSYEQYF
TRBV19	TRBJ2-1	CASSIEAPSGGAFGNEQFF
TRBV7-3	TRBJ2-2	CASSSQGGATGELFF
TRBV24-1	TRBJ1-5	CATSRTGGNQPQHF
TRBV10-3	TRBJ1-5	CAISTGTGVTSNQPQHF
TRBV29-1	TRBJ2-1	CSSGPPGGGEQFF
TRBV6-5	TRBJ1-2	CASSYMGARGYTF
TRBV9	TRBJ1-1	CASSATGGPGWPEAFF
TRBV6-5	TRBJ1-3	CASSYLAASGNTIYF
TRBV11-3	TRBJ1-1	CASSLARGTEAFF
TRBV28	TRBJ1-1	CASRGKQGARLNTEAFF
TRBV19	TRBJ1-4	CASSHAGDRGQKLFF
TRBV19	TRBJ2-7	CASSIISARGSYEQYF
TRBV5-1	TRBJ1-6	CASSSGVTYNSPLHF
TRBV2	TRBJ1-5	CASSLTQTGGNQPQHF
TRBV20-1	TRBJ1-4	CSAPGIEKLFF
TRBV6-6	TRBJ1-2	CASRQQGGTEHGYTF
TRBV29-1	TRBJ2-1	CSGRDRGDSNEQFF
TRBV6-6	TRBJ1-6	CASSYGDSYNSPLHF
TRBV12-3/TRBV12-4	TRBJ2-2	CASRTLAAGELFF
TRBV19	TRBJ1-1	CATNRPPTAEAFF
TRBV19	TRBJ2-7	CASSIDQGRYEQYF
TRBV29-1	TRBJ1-2	CSVEVLGQGRNGYTF
TRBV19	TRBJ2-5	CASSMREETQYF